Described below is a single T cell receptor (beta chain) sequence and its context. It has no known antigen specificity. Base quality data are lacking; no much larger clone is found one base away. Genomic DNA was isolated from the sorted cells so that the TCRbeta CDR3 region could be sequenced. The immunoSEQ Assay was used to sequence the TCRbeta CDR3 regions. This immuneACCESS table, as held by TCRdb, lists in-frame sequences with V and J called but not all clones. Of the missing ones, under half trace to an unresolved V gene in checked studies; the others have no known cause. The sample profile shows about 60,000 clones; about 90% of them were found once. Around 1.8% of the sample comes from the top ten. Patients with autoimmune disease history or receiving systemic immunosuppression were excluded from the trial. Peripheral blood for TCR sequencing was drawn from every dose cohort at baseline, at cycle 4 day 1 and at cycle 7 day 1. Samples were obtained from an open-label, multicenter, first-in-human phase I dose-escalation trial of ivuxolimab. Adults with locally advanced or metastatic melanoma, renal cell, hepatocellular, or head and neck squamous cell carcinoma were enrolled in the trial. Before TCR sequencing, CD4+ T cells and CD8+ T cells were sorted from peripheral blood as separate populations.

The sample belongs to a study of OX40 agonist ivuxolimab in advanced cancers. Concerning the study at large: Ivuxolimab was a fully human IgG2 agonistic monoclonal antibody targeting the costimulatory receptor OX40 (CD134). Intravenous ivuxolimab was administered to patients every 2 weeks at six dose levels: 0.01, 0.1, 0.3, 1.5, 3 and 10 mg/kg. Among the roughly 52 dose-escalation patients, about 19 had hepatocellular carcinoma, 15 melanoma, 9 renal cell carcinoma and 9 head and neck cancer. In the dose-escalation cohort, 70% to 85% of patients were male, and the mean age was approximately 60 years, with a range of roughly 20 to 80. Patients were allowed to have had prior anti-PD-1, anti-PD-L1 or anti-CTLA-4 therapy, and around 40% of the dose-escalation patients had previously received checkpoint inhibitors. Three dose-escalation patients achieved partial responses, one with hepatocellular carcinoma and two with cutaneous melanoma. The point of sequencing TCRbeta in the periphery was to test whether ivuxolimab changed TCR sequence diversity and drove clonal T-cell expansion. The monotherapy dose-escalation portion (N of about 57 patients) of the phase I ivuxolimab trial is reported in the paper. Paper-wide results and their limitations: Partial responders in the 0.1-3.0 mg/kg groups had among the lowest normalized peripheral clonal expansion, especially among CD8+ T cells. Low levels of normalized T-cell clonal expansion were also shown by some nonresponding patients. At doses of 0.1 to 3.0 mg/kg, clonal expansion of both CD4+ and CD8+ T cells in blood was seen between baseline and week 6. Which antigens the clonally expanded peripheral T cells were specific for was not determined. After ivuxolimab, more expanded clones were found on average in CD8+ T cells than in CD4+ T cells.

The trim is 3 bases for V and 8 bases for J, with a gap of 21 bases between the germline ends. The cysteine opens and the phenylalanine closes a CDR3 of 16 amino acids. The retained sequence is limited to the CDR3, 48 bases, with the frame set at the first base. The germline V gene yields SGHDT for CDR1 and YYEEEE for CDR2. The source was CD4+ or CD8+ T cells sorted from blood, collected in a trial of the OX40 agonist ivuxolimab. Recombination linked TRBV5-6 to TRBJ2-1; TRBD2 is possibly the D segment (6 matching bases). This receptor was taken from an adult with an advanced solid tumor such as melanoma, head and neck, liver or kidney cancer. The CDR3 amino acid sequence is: CASSSPGVFGRDEQFF. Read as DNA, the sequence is TGTGCCAGCAGCTCGCCGGGAGTGTTTGGCCGCGATGAGCAGTTCTTC. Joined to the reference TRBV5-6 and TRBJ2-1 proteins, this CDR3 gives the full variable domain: DAGVTQSPTHLIKTRGQQVTLRCSPKSGHDTVSWYQQALGQGPQFIFQYYEEEERQRGNFPDRFSGHQFPNYSSELNVNALLLGDSALYLCASSSPGVFGRDEQFFGPGTRLTVL.